This is a list of T cell receptor beta chains from one sample in a study of T-cell memory formation after mild COVID-19. MiXCR, applied by TCRdb to the 5' RACE reads, yields one record per CDR3 protein. The repertoire holds about 270,000 distinct CDR3 sequences, with about a sixth as singletons. The sequencing sample was made of PBMCs or a T cell subset sorted from them (not recorded which). Every receptor here comes from a young man who had mild COVID-19 (a few samples of this study predate the infection). Cell type and time point are not known. CDR3s include the opening cysteine and the closing phenylalanine or tryptophan. The D gene is left open where the match is weak. The listing skips clone size in some rows; elsewhere it reads once, few, many or a size class.

clone_size d_call j_call v_call cdr3_nt cdr3_aa
few - TRBJ2-2 TRBV6-5 TGTGCCAGCACCCCGGCGGGTACGAACACCGGGGAGCTGTTTTTT CASTPAGTNTGELFF
- - TRBJ2-2 TRBV24-1 TGTGCCACCAGTGATGGCCCCCCCGGTATCACCGGGGAGCTGTTTTTT CATSDGPPGITGELFF
once - TRBJ1-3 TRBV7-9 TGTGCCAGCAGCTTCGAGGTCGGAAACACCATATATTTT CASSFEVGNTIYF
many - TRBJ2-2 TRBV29-1 TGCAGCGTTGTTAAGCTACCGAACACCGGGGAGCTGTTTTTT CSVVKLPNTGELFF
- - TRBJ1-5 TRBV28 TGTGCCAGCAGTCCCTGGACAGACACCTATAGCAATCAGCCCCAGCATTTT CASSPWTDTYSNQPQHF
- - TRBJ2-6 TRBV7-9 TGTGCCAGCAGCTTAGGTCACGTCTCTGGGGCCAACGTCCTGACTTTC CASSLGHVSGANVLTF
- TRBD2 TRBJ2-7 TRBV6-6 TGTGCCAGCAGTTACTCAAGCGGGGGGGCCCACGAGCAGTACTTC CASSYSSGGAHEQYF
many - TRBJ1-2 TRBV7-9 TGTGCCAGCAGCCGGAACAGGGGCTACACCTTC CASSRNRGYTF
many - TRBJ2-5 TRBV10-3 TGTGCCGCCAAGACAGGCGGGGAGACCCAGTACTTC CAAKTGGETQYF
many - TRBJ2-5 TRBV20-1 TGCAGTGCTAAGCGCCGGGGCGGGGAGACCCAGTACTTC CSAKRRGGETQYF
few - TRBJ1-4 TRBV7-2 TGTGCCAGCAGGAGCGGGTCAGGGGAAAAACTGTTTTTT CASRSGSGEKLFF
- - TRBJ2-7 TRBV7-6 TGTGCCAGCAGCTCGTACAGGGAAACCTACGAGCAGTACTTC CASSSYRETYEQYF
- TRBD1 TRBJ2-2 TRBV28 TGTGCCAGCCGCAACGACAGGGGGCGAGGCACCGGGGAGCTGTTTTTT CASRNDRGRGTGELFF
- TRBD1 TRBJ1-2 TRBV5-1 TGCGCCAGCACCATTAAAGGGACAGGAGACTATGGCTACACCTTC CASTIKGTGDYGYTF
few - TRBJ2-5 TRBV29-1 TGCAGCGTTGTGAGGGGGTACCAAGAGACCCAGTACTTC CSVVRGYQETQYF
- - TRBJ1-3 TRBV7-3 TGTGCCAGCAGCCCTGATGCCCCAAACCCTGGAAACACCATATATTTT CASSPDAPNPGNTIYF
- TRBD2 TRBJ2-5 TRBV5-5 TGTGCCAGCAGCCCCCCCGGACTAGCGGGGGGGCTAGAGACCCAGTACTTC CASSPPGLAGGLETQYF
- TRBD1 TRBJ1-2 TRBV5-6 TGTGCCAGCAGCCGAGGAGGGCAGGGGGACTATGGCTACACCTTC CASSRGGQGDYGYTF
- - TRBJ2-3 TRBV27 TGTGCCAGCAGTTTACCACGGCGAGCGGATAGCACAGATACGCAGTATTTT CASSLPRRADSTDTQYF
many - TRBJ2-1 TRBV12-3/TRBV12-4 TGTGCCAGCAGTTTGACAGCTAGCTCCTACAATGAGCAGTTCTTC CASSLTASSYNEQFF
few TRBD2 TRBJ2-3 TRBV7-6 TGTGCCAGCAGACTCTCTAGCGGGGGGGCCGCAGATACGCAGTATTTT CASRLSSGGAADTQYF
- - TRBJ2-5 TRBV20-1 TGCAGTGCTCGACGGACCCCAGGCCCACAAGAGACCCAGTACTTC CSARRTPGPQETQYF
- - TRBJ2-7 TRBV7-9 TGTGCCAGCAGTCATGATCCCTACGAGCAGTACTTC CASSHDPYEQYF
- - TRBJ1-5 TRBV7-3 TGTGCCAGCAGCGTACAAAATCAGCCCCAGCATTTT CASSVQNQPQHF
- - TRBJ2-3 TRBV9 TGTGCCAGCACCGACCTCGGGGGTCCCACAGATACGCAGTATTTT CASTDLGGPTDTQYF
- TRBD2 TRBJ2-1 TRBV4-3 TGCGCCAGCAGCCAAGATAAGACTAGCGGGGGGGCTGAAGAGCAGTTCTTC CASSQDKTSGGAEEQFF
- TRBD1 TRBJ1-5 TRBV6-2/TRBV6-3 TGTGCCAGCATCGCCTCAGGGGGCCAGCCCCAGCATTTT CASIASGGQPQHF